A single sample is the source of the 15 T cell receptor beta chains below, sequenced in a study of shared clonotypes between healthy human individuals. Sequencing was performed with immunoSEQ multiplex PCR; in TCRdb, only in-frame clones are kept and a portion is missing. The sample consists of some 530,000 clones, 65% to 85% of them appearing once. The sequenced material came from PBMCs. Receptors originate from a middle-aged woman in good health. Some clones in this sample may be carry-over from other donors' samples.

This chain connects TRBV27 to TRBJ2-6, with no clear D. CDR3 length: 15 residues. CDR1 MNHEY and CDR2 SMNVEV come from the germline V gene (reference sequence). V lost 2 bases, J lost 3 bases, and 8 bases lay in between. In DNA, the CDR3 is TGTGCCAGCAGTTTAGGACCCCTTGGGGCCAACGTCCTGACTTTC. This translates into CASSLGPLGANVLTF.

Remarks on this clone: It differs at one base from a far larger clone, so likely a read error. The same CDR3 also results from other DNA sequences found in this sample. V gene TRBV7-3 combines with J gene TRBJ2-7; no firm D call. This CDR3 region has 14 residues. With 10 bases removed from V and 5 bases from J, the gap between germline ends came to 21 bases. Germline V lookup: CDR1 SGHTA, CDR2 FQGTGA. Here the CDR3 DNA reads TGTGCCACCGCGGAGTGGCCAGGTAACGACGAGCAGTACTTC. Protein sequence: CATAEWPGNDEQYF.

The chain employs TRBV27 and TRBJ2-4, with D unresolved. The germline CDR1 and CDR2 sequences are MNHEY and SMNVEV (reference sequence). V was pared by 6 bases and J by 0 bases, with 12 bases between. The CDR3 extends over 15 amino acids. The DNA for the CDR3 is TGTGCCAGCAGGCTCCCCGACGGAGCCAAAAACATTCAGTACTTC. This gives the protein CASRLPDGAKNIQYF.

V is TRBV7-9 and J is TRBJ2-3; perhaps TRBD2 as D (5 bases). Germline V gives CDR1 SEHNR, CDR2 FQNEAQ (reference sequence). Trimming took off 4 bases at V and 0 bases at J, with 14 bases between the two ends. CDR3 size: 16 residues. The CDR3 DNA sequence: TGTGCCAGCAGCTCCCCACGGCGGGTCAGCACAGATACGCAGTATTTT. This gives the protein CASSSPRRVSTDTQYF.

The chain couples TRBV4-3 to TRBJ2-3; 8 nucleotides match TRBD1. Germline V gene data show CDR1 as LGHNA and CDR2 as YSLEER. V lost 2 bases, J lost 1 base, and 5 bases stayed unmatched. CDR3 length: 16 amino acids. CDR3 sequence: CASSQTGQGGTDTQYF. The CDR3 DNA is TGCGCCAGCAGCCAAACAGGACAGGGCGGCACAGATACGCAGTATTTT.

This sequence joins TRBV9 and TRBJ2-3, with a tentative D call TRBD1 (5 bases). Trimming removed 1 base at V and 6 bases at J, with 15 bases between. This CDR3 contains 15 residues. Germline V gives CDR1 SGDLS, CDR2 YYNGEE. The CDR3 is CASSVSRDRMDTQYF. In DNA, the CDR3 is TGTGCCAGCAGCGTAAGCAGGGATAGGATGGATACGCAGTATTTT.

The chain is built from TRBV27 and TRBJ2-1, with 12 bases matching TRBD2. The CDR3 loop spans 15 amino acids. J lost 8 bases, V lost 2 bases, and 4 bases had no gene match. CDR1 is MNHEY and CDR2 is SMNVEV in the germline V gene (reference sequence). CDR3 sequence (DNA): TGTGCCAGCAGTTTAACTAGCGGGAGGTGGGATGAGCAGTTCTTC. This codes for CASSLTSGRWDEQFF.

This clone was observed many times. This CDR3 is also generated by other DNA sequences in the sample. The chain uses TRBV11-2 and TRBJ2-7; a possible D gene is TRBD2 (5 bases). Germline CDR1 SGHAT, CDR2 FQNNGV. The CDR3 has 14 residues. V lost 1 base to trimming and J lost 7 bases, with 14 bases between them. The CDR3 loop is CASSLVVATGEQYF. CDR3 coding DNA: TGTGCCAGCAGCTTAGTGGTAGCGACGGGTGAGCAGTACTTC.

A remark on this clone: This likely traces to a read error, being one base from a far larger clone. The chain has TRBV4-1 and TRBJ2-2; TRBD1 agrees at 8 bases. J gave up 8 bases and V 3 bases, and 11 bases lay outside the gene matches. In germline, CDR1 is MGHRA, CDR2 YSYEKL. The CDR3 length is 16 residues. CDR3 amino acids: CASSHCRTGRLGELFF. The CDR3 DNA follows: TGCGCCAGCAGCCATTGCAGGACAGGGAGGTTGGGGGAGCTGTTTTTT.

This clone was picked up one time. The V call is TRBV5-1, the J call TRBJ1-3; perhaps TRBD1 as D (6 bases). This CDR3 region has 15 residues. The germline V and J ends were trimmed by 0 bases and 2 bases, with 9 bases remaining between them. The germline CDR1 and CDR2 sequences are SGHRS and YFSETQ. This CDR3 reads CASSLAGTTGNTIYF. The CDR3 DNA reads TGCGCCAGCAGCTTGGCCGGGACAACTGGAAACACCATATATTTT. The full variable domain, with the rest looked up from reference TRBV5-1 and TRBJ1-3, is KAGVTQTPRYLIKTRGQQVTLSCSPISGHRSVSWYQQTPGQGLQFLFEYFSETQRNKGNFPGRFSGRQFSNSRSEMNVSTLELGDSALYLCASSLAGTTGNTIYFGEGSWLTVV.

This clone is a singleton in its sample. The rearrangement links TRBV29-1 to TRBJ2-5, with D uncertain. Germline CDR1 and CDR2: SQVTM and ANQGSEA. Trimming took 4 bases from V and 5 from J, leaving 11 bases between them. This CDR3 spans 12 amino acids. CDR3 coding DNA: TGCAGCGTTGGCCCGGAAAGGGAGACCCAGTACTTC. Amino acids: CSVGPERETQYF. Variable domain in full (rest from reference TRBV29-1 and TRBJ2-5): SAVISQKPSRDICQRGTSLTIQCQVDSQVTMMFWYRQQPGQSLTLIATANQGSEATYESGFVIDKFPISRPNLTFSTLTVSNMSPEDSSIYLCSVGPERETQYFGPGTRLLVL.

Of note for this clone: A far larger clone is off by one base, so a read error is likely. Other DNA sequences in the same sample also yield this CDR3. This chain joins TRBV7-2 and TRBJ2-7; D tentatively fits TRBD1 or TRBD2 (5 bases each). Germline CDR1 reads SGHTA; CDR2 reads FQGNSA. The CDR3 is 16 amino acids. V was cut by 1 base and J by 2 bases, with 15 bases left in between. The CDR3 DNA reads TGTGCCAGCAGCTTAGTAGAGGGGATTGGGGCCTACGAGCAGTACTTC. It specifies CASSLVEGIGAYEQYF.

The rearrangement uses TRBV28 and TRBJ2-3; D possibly corresponds to TRBD2 (5 bases). Trimming removed 2 bases at V and 2 bases at J, with 11 bases between. The length of the CDR3 is 15 residues. The germline V gene has CDR1 MDHEN and CDR2 SYDVKM. The CDR3 DNA reads as TGTGCCAGCAGTTTAGAAGAGGGAGCCACAGATACGCAGTATTTT. It is translated as CASSLEEGATDTQYF.

V gene TRBV7-9 combines with J gene TRBJ2-7; 10 bases agree with TRBD1. Germline V CDR1 and CDR2: SEHNR, FQNEAQ (reference sequence). V dropped 5 bases and J dropped 9; count of bases not matched to a gene: 16. The CDR3 extends over 16 amino acids. The chain's CDR3 is CASSPGGTGDFRAQYF. As DNA, the CDR3 is TGTGCCAGCAGCCCCGGGGGGACAGGGGATTTCCGTGCGCAGTACTTC.

Note on this clone: A far larger clone is just one base off, so this is likely a read error. The V and J genes are TRBV20-1 and TRBJ1-2, with a possible D match to TRBD1 (5 bases). The CDR3 runs to 11 residues. Trimming stripped 6 bases from V and 10 bases from J, with 15 bases between. The germline V gene encodes CDR1 DFQATT and CDR2 SNEGSKA (reference sequence). The CDR3 nucleotides are TGCAGTGCCCTAATAGGGGTTGACTACACCTTC. Amino acid sequence: CSALIGVDYTF.